This is a list of T cell receptor beta chains from one sample in a study of regulatory T cells in long-lasting Graves disease. TCRdb used MiXCR to reprocess the multiplex PCR reads, holding one entry per CDR3 protein. The table lists 400,000 to 500,000 distinct CDR3 sequences, around 21% of them singletons, with roughly 8% in the top ten. Material: peripheral blood mononuclear cells (PBMCs), obtained when the disease was refractory, from a patient treated with antithyroid drugs. The receptors shown here come from a female donor with Graves disease. Each CDR3 is given with its conserved first and last residue. A D gene is named only where the DNA matches it firmly. Clone size is given for some rows only: seen once, a few or many times, or a class if the clone is expanded.

cdr3_aa,cdr3_nt,j_call,clone_size,v_call,d_call
CASSTGQGGKHTEAFF,TGTGCCAGCAGTACGGGACAGGGTGGAAAACACACTGAAGCTTTCTTT,TRBJ1-1,many,TRBV2,TRBD1
CASSDSRVNKDYEQYF,TGTGCCAGCAGTGACTCTCGGGTTAACAAAGACTACGAGCAGTACTTC,TRBJ2-7,.,TRBV6-4,.
CASSLGGTVREQYF,TGTGCCAGCAGTTTGGGCGGGACAGTCCGCGAGCAGTACTTC,TRBJ2-7,many,TRBV12-3/TRBV12-4,.
CASSFQGGWNTGELFF,TGTGCCAGCAGTTTCCAGGGTGGATGGAACACCGGGGAGCTGTTTTTT,TRBJ2-2,many,TRBV28,.
CASRAMGLAGDEQYF,TGTGCCAGCAGAGCGATGGGACTAGCGGGAGACGAGCAGTACTTC,TRBJ2-7,many,TRBV2,TRBD2
CASGLVTGGTKPTDTQYF,TGTGCTAGTGGTTTGGTTACAGGGGGAACGAAGCCCACAGATACGCAGTATTTT,TRBJ2-3,few,TRBV12-5,TRBD1
CASSPSVPGQGGTTEAFF,TGTGCCAGCTCACCCTCAGTCCCGGGACAGGGTGGTACCACTGAAGCTTTCTTT,TRBJ1-1,few,TRBV18,TRBD1
CASSLMVAETPYEQYF,TGTGCCAGCAGTTTAATGGTAGCGGAGACGCCCTACGAGCAGTACTTC,TRBJ2-7,many,TRBV12-3/TRBV12-4,.
CASSIRTDYGYTF,TGTGCCAGCAGTATAAGGACAGACTATGGCTACACCTTC,TRBJ1-2,many,TRBV7-2,.
CASSDSAYSYEQYF,TGTGCCAGCAGCGACAGTGCCTACTCCTACGAGCAGTACTTC,TRBJ2-7,few,TRBV6-1,.
CASSRRSGTANTEAFF,TGTGCCAGTAGTCGCCGCTCCGGGACAGCGAACACTGAAGCTTTCTTT,TRBJ1-1,.,TRBV19,TRBD1
CASSLIGQSTDTQYF,TGTGCCAGCAGCTTAATAGGGCAGAGCACAGATACGCAGTATTTT,TRBJ2-3,many,TRBV11-2,.
CASSISGTTGELFF,TGTGCCAGTAGTATCTCCGGGACCACCGGGGAGCTGTTTTTT,TRBJ2-2,few,TRBV19,.
CASKQGRDTGELFF,TGTGCCAGTAAACAGGGGCGGGACACCGGGGAGCTGTTTTTT,TRBJ2-2,few,TRBV19,TRBD1
CASSYPAGGSYEQYF,TGTGCCAGCAGCTACCCAGCGGGAGGGTCCTACGAGCAGTACTTC,TRBJ2-7,.,TRBV7-9,TRBD2
CASSIDGTGPNTGELFF,TGTGCCAGTAGTATAGATGGGACAGGGCCAAACACCGGGGAGCTGTTTTTT,TRBJ2-2,once,TRBV19,TRBD1
CASRGPGRAHEQFF,TGTGCCAGCAGAGGGCCGGGGAGGGCCCATGAGCAGTTCTTC,TRBJ2-1,.,TRBV27,TRBD2
CASSLARSNYGYTF,TGCGCCAGCAGCTTGGCCAGATCTAACTATGGCTACACCTTC,TRBJ1-2,many,TRBV5-1,.
CASSLSSGDGYTF,TGTGCCAGCAGTTTATCATCAGGGGATGGCTACACCTTC,TRBJ1-2,many,TRBV27,.
CASSADTYEQYF,TGTGCCAGCAGTGCGGATACTTACGAGCAGTACTTC,TRBJ2-7,few,TRBV28,.
CSGGGTSTDTQYF,TGCAGTGGGGGAGGGACTAGCACAGATACGCAGTATTTT,TRBJ2-3,few,TRBV20-1,TRBD2
CASSYVQGHEKLFF,TGTGCCAGCAGTTATGTTCAGGGCCATGAAAAACTGTTTTTT,TRBJ1-4,many,TRBV6-5,.
CASSPWDGKNTGELFF,TGTGCCAGCAGCCCATGGGACGGAAAGAACACCGGGGAGCTGTTTTTT,TRBJ2-2,many,TRBV3-1,.
CASSSIRDIDYEQYF,TGTGCCAGCAGCTCTATCCGGGACATTGACTACGAGCAGTACTTC,TRBJ2-7,few,TRBV7-9,.
CASSQDVWRARDEQFF,TGTGCCAGCAGCCAAGATGTATGGCGGGCTAGGGATGAGCAGTTCTTC,TRBJ2-1,.,TRBV3-1,.
CASSPGLNQPQHF,TGTGCCAGCAGCCCCGGGTTGAATCAGCCCCAGCATTTT,TRBJ1-5,many,TRBV12-3/TRBV12-4,.
CASSFDSESYNEQFF,TGTGCCAGCAGCTTTGACAGCGAGTCCTACAATGAGCAGTTCTTC,TRBJ2-1,many,TRBV7-2,.
CASSWGILGKVNTEAFF,TGCGCCAGCAGCTGGGGGATTTTGGGGAAGGTGAACACTGAAGCTTTCTTT,TRBJ1-1,few,TRBV5-1,.
CASSLAGSKQETQYF,TGTGCCAGCAGCTTAGCGGGTTCGAAACAAGAGACCCAGTACTTC,TRBJ2-5,many,TRBV11-3,.